Sequencing of this TCR beta chain was carried out in a study of T-cell reconstitution after alpha-beta-depleted transplantation in children. Whole-study findings and limits: It was surviving recipient T cells and thymic progenitors that gave some patients high TCRbeta diversity at day 60. Most T-cell counts and diversity one year after the transplant came from T cells that were newly produced. Alpha-beta T cells present about two months after transplant were reported to originate from several hundred expanded graft clones.

Germline V lookup: CDR1 KGHSH, CDR2 LQKENI. The CDR3 contains 15 residues. Trimming shortened V by 4 bases and J by 7 bases, and 16 bases separated the two germline ends. It was with unique molecular identifiers that the TCRbeta library was prepared. MiXCR, run by TCRdb on the PCR reads, gives a single entry per CDR3 protein. The repertoire consists of 100,000 or so distinct CDR3 sequences, with around 5.9% occurring once and the leading ten covering around 5.6%. This clonotype was observed at least ten times. Its antigen remains unknown. The chain couples TRBV18 to TRBJ2-2; D is possibly TRBD1 (5 bases). This sequence was found in a female patient between 2 and 15 years old who had a stem cell transplant for Fanconi anemia, so the T cells may come from the graft donor. This specimen consisted of PBMCs, mostly from graft donor cells, obtained 60 days after TCRalphabeta/CD19-depleted stem cell transplant. CDR3 nucleotide sequence: TGTGCCAGCTCACAAAGTCGACAGTCAGTCGGGGAGCTGTTTTTT. As protein: CASSQSRQSVGELFF.